These T cell receptor beta chains were read from a single sample in a study of control samples from healthy donors and cancer patients. Some clones are missing from TCRdb's copy, which holds only in-frame ones; the method was immunoSEQ multiplex PCR. Of 11,000 to 15,000 clones listed, 70% to 85% are singletons. The material sequenced was formalin-fixed, paraffin-embedded tissue. These receptors came from a female donor with lung cancer. Both conserved end residues are part of each CDR3. Fields, in order: clone size, J gene, V gene, D gene, CDR3 protein, CDR3 DNA. D genes are given only for firm matches. Size is omitted from some rows. Given values are once, few, many or a class for expanded clones.

abundance: -
j_gene: TRBJ2-3
v_gene: TRBV7-3
d_gene: TRBD2
CDR3aa: CASSRLAGEADTQYF
CDR3nt: TGTGCCAGCAGCCGACTAGCGGGGGAAGCAGATACGCAGTATTTT

abundance: -
j_gene: TRBJ2-7
v_gene: TRBV13
d_gene: -
CDR3aa: CASSKDRLGSYEQYF
CDR3nt: TGTGCCAGTAGCAAAGACAGGTTGGGTTCCTACGAGCAGTACTTC

abundance: -
j_gene: TRBJ2-5
v_gene: TRBV9
d_gene: TRBD2
CDR3aa: CASSVGTSGSKETQYF
CDR3nt: TGTGCCAGCAGCGTAGGGACTAGCGGGAGTAAAGAGACCCAGTACTTC

abundance: -
j_gene: TRBJ2-7
v_gene: TRBV18
d_gene: -
CDR3aa: CASSPPGTPYEQYF
CDR3nt: TGTGCCAGCTCACCTCCCGGGACTCCCTACGAGCAGTACTTC

abundance: -
j_gene: TRBJ2-3
v_gene: TRBV7-8
d_gene: TRBD1
CDR3aa: CASSRDRDPDTQYF
CDR3nt: TGTGCCAGCAGCCGGGACAGGGACCCAGATACGCAGTATTTT

abundance: -
j_gene: TRBJ1-2
v_gene: TRBV4-2
d_gene: -
CDR3aa: CASSQDWNFYGYTF
CDR3nt: TGTGCCAGCAGCCAAGACTGGAACTTCTATGGCTACACCTTC

abundance: -
j_gene: TRBJ2-1
v_gene: TRBV6-5
d_gene: TRBD2
CDR3aa: CASSPAGGTYNEQFF
CDR3nt: TGTGCCAGCAGCCCAGCGGGGGGGACCTACAATGAGCAGTTCTTC

abundance: -
j_gene: TRBJ1-2
v_gene: TRBV6-5
d_gene: -
CDR3aa: CASSYSLAYGYTF
CDR3nt: TGTGCCAGCAGTTACTCGCTGGCCTATGGCTACACCTTC

abundance: -
j_gene: TRBJ2-7
v_gene: TRBV11-2
d_gene: TRBD1
CDR3aa: CASSPGTGGYEQYF
CDR3nt: TGTGCCAGCAGCCCCGGGACAGGGGGCTACGAGCAGTACTTC

abundance: -
j_gene: TRBJ2-7
v_gene: TRBV4-3
d_gene: TRBD2
CDR3aa: CASSQVAGASGEQYF
CDR3nt: TGCGCCAGCAGCCAAGTAGCGGGGGCGTCGGGCGAGCAGTACTTC

abundance: -
j_gene: TRBJ1-1
v_gene: TRBV18
d_gene: -
CDR3aa: CASSPRGGVNTEAFF
CDR3nt: TGTGCCAGCTCACCAAGAGGGGGGGTGAACACTGAAGCTTTCTTT

abundance: -
j_gene: TRBJ1-3
v_gene: TRBV7-2
d_gene: TRBD1
CDR3aa: CASSQFPGTGESGNTIYF
CDR3nt: TGTGCCAGCAGCCAATTTCCCGGGACAGGGGAATCTGGAAACACCATATATTTT

abundance: -
j_gene: TRBJ2-1
v_gene: TRBV5-1
d_gene: -
CDR3aa: CASSSLGVPNEQFF
CDR3nt: TGCGCCAGCAGTAGCCTTGGGGTTCCCAATGAGCAGTTCTTC

abundance: -
j_gene: TRBJ2-1
v_gene: TRBV12-3/TRBV12-4
d_gene: TRBD2
CDR3aa: CASNLAGSYEQFF
CDR3nt: TGTGCCAGCAATTTAGCGGGCTCGTATGAGCAGTTCTTC

abundance: once
j_gene: TRBJ2-1
v_gene: TRBV6-5
d_gene: TRBD1
CDR3aa: CASSLGQGVYNEQFF
CDR3nt: TGTGCCAGCAGCCTCGGACAGGGGGTATACAATGAGCAGTTCTTC

abundance: -
j_gene: TRBJ2-3
v_gene: TRBV5-1
d_gene: -
CDR3aa: CASSLAVTDTQYF
CDR3nt: TGCGCCAGCAGCTTGGCGGTGACAGATACGCAGTATTTT

abundance: -
j_gene: TRBJ1-5
v_gene: TRBV19
d_gene: -
CDR3aa: CASRLGHHEANQPQHF
CDR3nt: TGTGCCAGTCGTCTAGGACACCATGAGGCCAATCAGCCCCAGCATTTT

abundance: -
j_gene: TRBJ2-3
v_gene: TRBV19
d_gene: -
CDR3aa: CASSIGGTDTQYF
CDR3nt: TGTGCCAGTAGTATAGGGGGCACAGATACGCAGTATTTT

abundance: -
j_gene: TRBJ1-6
v_gene: TRBV3-1/TRBV3-2
d_gene: -
CDR3aa: CASSHGFSRTVNSPLHF
CDR3nt: TGTGCCAGCAGCCATGGGTTTTCTAGGACAGTTAATTCACCCCTCCACTTT

abundance: -
j_gene: TRBJ2-3
v_gene: TRBV7-2
d_gene: TRBD2
CDR3aa: CASSSGTSGSTDTQYF
CDR3nt: TGTGCCAGCAGCTCCGGGACTAGCGGGAGCACAGATACGCAGTATTTT

abundance: -
j_gene: TRBJ2-4
v_gene: TRBV7-2
d_gene: TRBD1
CDR3aa: CASSLGPDREGKNIQYF
CDR3nt: TGTGCCAGCAGCTTGGGACCCGACAGGGAAGGCAAAAACATTCAGTACTTC

abundance: -
j_gene: TRBJ2-1
v_gene: TRBV7-2
d_gene: TRBD2
CDR3aa: CASSLVGREGRSNEQFF
CDR3nt: TGTGCCAGCAGCCTCGTCGGGCGGGAGGGTAGATCCAATGAGCAGTTCTTC

abundance: few
j_gene: TRBJ1-2
v_gene: TRBV6-1
d_gene: -
CDR3aa: CASSEANYGYTF
CDR3nt: TGTGCCAGCAGTGAAGCCAACTATGGCTACACCTTC

abundance: -
j_gene: TRBJ2-5
v_gene: TRBV9
d_gene: TRBD2
CDR3aa: CASSYLAGAQETQYF
CDR3nt: TGTGCCAGCAGTTATCTAGCGGGAGCGCAAGAGACCCAGTACTTC

abundance: once
j_gene: TRBJ2-6
v_gene: TRBV4-3
d_gene: TRBD1
CDR3aa: CASSQDVTGNSGANVLTF
CDR3nt: TGCGCCAGCAGCCAAGATGTGACAGGGAACTCTGGGGCCAACGTCCTGACTTTC

abundance: -
j_gene: TRBJ1-1
v_gene: TRBV19
d_gene: -
CDR3aa: CASMRGSQFYTEAFF
CDR3nt: TGTGCCAGTATGAGGGGGAGTCAGTTTTACACTGAAGCTTTCTTT

abundance: -
j_gene: TRBJ2-3
v_gene: TRBV29-1
d_gene: TRBD2
CDR3aa: CSVAGLVLAGADTQYF
CDR3nt: TGCAGCGTTGCGGGTCTAGTCCTAGCGGGAGCAGATACGCAGTATTTT

abundance: -
j_gene: TRBJ2-3
v_gene: TRBV19
d_gene: TRBD2
CDR3aa: CASTSSGVGTDTQYF
CDR3nt: TGTGCCAGTACCTCTAGCGGGGTGGGCACAGATACGCAGTATTTT

abundance: -
j_gene: TRBJ2-2
v_gene: TRBV15
d_gene: TRBD2
CDR3aa: CATSRELREGLGGGELFF
CDR3nt: TGTGCCACCAGCAGAGAATTGCGGGAGGGCCTGGGGGGCGGGGAGCTGTTTTTT

abundance: -
j_gene: TRBJ2-7
v_gene: TRBV7-2
d_gene: -
CDR3aa: CASKEVGQIYEQYF
CDR3nt: TGTGCCAGTAAAGAGGTCGGACAAATATACGAGCAGTACTTC

abundance: -
j_gene: TRBJ2-6
v_gene: TRBV18
d_gene: TRBD1
CDR3aa: CASSLTGELSSGANVLTF
CDR3nt: TGTGCCAGCTCACTTACAGGGGAACTCAGCTCTGGGGCCAACGTCCTGACTTTC

abundance: -
j_gene: TRBJ2-1
v_gene: TRBV6-5
d_gene: TRBD2
CDR3aa: CASSYMGSGRIEQFF
CDR3nt: TGTGCCAGCAGTTACATGGGTAGCGGGAGGATTGAGCAGTTCTTC

abundance: once
j_gene: TRBJ1-3
v_gene: TRBV28
d_gene: -
CDR3aa: CASSSGGTGNTIYF
CDR3nt: TGTGCCAGCAGTTCTGGGGGGACAGGAAACACCATATATTTT

abundance: -
j_gene: TRBJ2-2
v_gene: TRBV10-3
d_gene: -
CDR3aa: CAISVSGQNTGELFF
CDR3nt: TGTGCCATCAGTGTCTCGGGACAAAACACCGGGGAGCTGTTTTTT

abundance: -
j_gene: TRBJ1-1
v_gene: TRBV6-2/TRBV6-3
d_gene: -
CDR3aa: CASSPRGSSMNTEAFF
CDR3nt: TGTGCCAGCAGTCCCCGGGGGAGCAGCATGAACACTGAAGCTTTCTTT

abundance: once
j_gene: TRBJ1-4
v_gene: TRBV19
d_gene: -
CDR3aa: CASTMLGVGVDKNEKLFF
CDR3nt: TGTGCCAGTACCATGTTGGGGGTGGGGGTCGACAAAAATGAAAAACTGTTTTTT

abundance: -
j_gene: TRBJ2-2
v_gene: TRBV6-5
d_gene: -
CDR3aa: CASSYGDRGFTGELFF
CDR3nt: TGTGCCAGCAGTTACGGCGACCGGGGTTTCACCGGGGAGCTGTTTTTT